This is a list of T cell receptor beta chains from one sample in a study of sequential checkpoint blockade in melanoma. The method was immunoSEQ multiplex PCR; TCRdb's version includes in-frame clones alone and lacks a portion of them. The sample shows roughly 20,000 clones, approximately 26% of them seen only once. The source was tumor tissue (inferred from file names), collected from a patient given nivolumab and ipilimumab in sequence. Receptor source: a human donor with melanoma. The CDR3 runs from the conserved cysteine through the conserved F or W. D genes are given only for firm matches. A clone size is listed for some rows: how often the clone was seen (once, few, many), or a class if it is expanded.

>NA|TRBV29-1|13|TRBJ1-2|NA
TGCAGCGTTGGGGGACGGGAGAACTATGGCTACACCTTC
CSVGGRENYGYTF
>NA|TRBV19|14|TRBJ2-1|TRBD2
TGTGCCAGTAGTGGGGCTAGCGGGGTGGGTGAGCAGTTCTTC
CASSGASGVGEQFF
>NA|TRBV1|17|TRBJ1-3|NA
TGCGCCAGCAGCCAAGACCGGGACAGGGGGCTTGGGTACACCATATATTTT
CASSQDRDRGLGYTIYF
>NA|TRBV6-7|15|TRBJ2-3|TRBD2
TGTGCCAGCAGTTACATAGCGGGGGGCACAGATACGCAGTATTTT
CASSYIAGGTDTQYF
>NA|TRBV18|16|TRBJ2-2|NA
TGTGCCAGCTCACCATTAAGGGGATCGAACACCGGGGAGCTGTTTTTT
CASSPLRGSNTGELFF
>NA|TRBV6-8|15|TRBJ1-1|NA
TGTGCCAGCAGTGACTTTCTCAGGGAGGCGTTAGAAGCTTTCTTT
CASSDFLREALEAFF
>few|TRBV11-3|15|TRBJ2-2|TRBD1
TGTGCCAGCAGACCGGGACAGGGAGGTACCGGGGAGCTGTTTTTT
CASRPGQGGTGELFF
>NA|TRBV30|15|TRBJ2-2|TRBD1
TGTGCCTGGGAAACAGGGGGAGGTCGCACCGGGGAGCTGTTTTTT
CAWETGGGRTGELFF
>NA|TRBV30|12|TRBJ1-1|TRBD1
TGTGCCTGGGGACAGGGAGGGACTGAAGCTTTCTTT
CAWGQGGTEAFF
>few|TRBV11-3|15|TRBJ2-3|TRBD2
TGTGCCAGCAGCTTACGCGGGAGGGGGTCGGATACGCAGTATTTT
CASSLRGRGSDTQYF
>NA|TRBV28|14|TRBJ1-1|NA
TGTGCCAGCAGCCGGGGAACCTTGAACACTGAAGCTTTCTTT
CASSRGTLNTEAFF
>NA|TRBV28|16|TRBJ2-1|NA
TGTGCCAGCACCGAAGCCGGGGGACCCAACATGAAAGAGCAGTTCTTC
CASTEAGGPNMKEQFF
>NA|TRBV6-8|14|TRBJ1-2|NA
TGTGCCAGCAGCCGGGACCTTCCTAACTATGGCTACACCTTC
CASSRDLPNYGYTF
>few|TRBV6-8|13|TRBJ1-2|NA
TGTGCCAGCAGTTACGGGGAACGCTATGGCTACACCTTC
CASSYGERYGYTF
>NA|TRBV6-8|14|TRBJ1-2|NA
TGTGCCAGCAGTTACCTGGGGAATGACTATGGCTACACCTTC
CASSYLGNDYGYTF
>few|TRBV9|13|TRBJ1-1|NA
TGTGCCAGCAGCGTAGGGATCAGCACTGAAGCTTTCTTT
CASSVGISTEAFF
>few|TRBV30|16|TRBJ2-1|TRBD1
TGTGCCTGGAGAAGGGGGCAGACTCCATGGGTTAATGAGCAGTTCTTC
CAWRRGQTPWVNEQFF
>few|TRBV1|13|TRBJ2-1|NA
TGCACCAGGAACCGGGACCCACCCAATGAGCAGTTCTTC
CTRNRDPPNEQFF
>NA|TRBV9|12|TRBJ2-2|NA
TGTGCCAGCAGCGTACCGTCCGGGGAGCTGTTTTTT
CASSVPSGELFF
>few|TRBV1|17|TRBJ2-1|NA
TGCACCAGCAGCCCCGCACCTGGGGGGGGCTCCTACAATGAGCAGTTCTTC
CTSSPAPGGGSYNEQFF
>NA|TRBV15|14|TRBJ2-7|NA
TGTGCCACCAGCAGAGATGGCAGCTCCTACGAGCAGTACTTC
CATSRDGSSYEQYF
>NA|TRBV18|14|TRBJ2-2|NA
TGTGCCAGCTCACTTACAGCGAACACCGGGGAGCTGTTTTTT
CASSLTANTGELFF
>few|TRBV19|14|TRBJ2-5|NA
TGTGCCAGTACCCTCGGACAGAATCAAGAGACCCAGTACTTC
CASTLGQNQETQYF
>many|TRBV11-3|14|TRBJ1-1|NA
TGTGCCAGCAGCCCGGGACGTATGAACACTGAAGCTTTCTTT
CASSPGRMNTEAFF
>NA|TRBV29-1|15|TRBJ2-7|NA
TGCAGCGTTGAAGCCCGGGCAACAACCCGCTACGAGCAGTACTTC
CSVEARATTRYEQYF
>NA|TRBV19|17|TRBJ2-3|TRBD2
TGTGCCAGTAGTATGGGGACGGGACGGGACGCTAGCGGAACGCAGTATTTT
CASSMGTGRDASGTQYF
>NA|TRBV11-3|15|TRBJ2-2|TRBD1
TGTGCCAGCAGCGGAACAGGGGGCTCCACCGGGGAGCTGTTTTTT
CASSGTGGSTGELFF
>NA|TRBV28|15|TRBJ1-3|TRBD1
TGTGCCAGCGGCCAGGGAGGGACAGCTGGAAACACCATATATTTT
CASGQGGTAGNTIYF
>NA|TRBV11-3|14|TRBJ2-3|NA
TGTGCCAGCAGCCCCAAGGGAGAGGCTCTTGCGCAGTATTTT
CASSPKGEALAQYF